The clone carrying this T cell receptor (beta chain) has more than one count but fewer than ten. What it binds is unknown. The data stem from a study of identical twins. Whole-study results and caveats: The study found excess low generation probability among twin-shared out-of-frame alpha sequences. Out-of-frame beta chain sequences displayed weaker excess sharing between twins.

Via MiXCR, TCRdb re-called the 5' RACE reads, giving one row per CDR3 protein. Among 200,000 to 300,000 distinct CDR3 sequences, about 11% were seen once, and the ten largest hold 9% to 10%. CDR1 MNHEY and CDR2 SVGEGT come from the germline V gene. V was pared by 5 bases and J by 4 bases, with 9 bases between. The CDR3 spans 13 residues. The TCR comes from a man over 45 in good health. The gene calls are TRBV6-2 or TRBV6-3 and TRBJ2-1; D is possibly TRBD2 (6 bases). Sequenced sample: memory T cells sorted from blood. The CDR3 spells CASSTRGYNEQFF. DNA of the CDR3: TGTGCCAGCAGTACCCGGGGGTACAATGAGCAGTTCTTC.